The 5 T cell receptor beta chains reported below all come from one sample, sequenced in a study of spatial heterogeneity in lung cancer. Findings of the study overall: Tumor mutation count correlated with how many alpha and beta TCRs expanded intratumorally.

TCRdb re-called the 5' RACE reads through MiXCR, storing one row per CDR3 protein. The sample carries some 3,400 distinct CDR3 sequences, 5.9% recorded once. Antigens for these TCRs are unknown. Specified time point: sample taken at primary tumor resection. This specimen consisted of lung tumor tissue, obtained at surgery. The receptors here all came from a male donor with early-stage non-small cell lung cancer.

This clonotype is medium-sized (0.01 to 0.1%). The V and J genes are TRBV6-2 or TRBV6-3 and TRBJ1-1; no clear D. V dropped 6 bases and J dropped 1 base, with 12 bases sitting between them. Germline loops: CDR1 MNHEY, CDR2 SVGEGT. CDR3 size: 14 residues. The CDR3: CASRPPGKNTEAFF. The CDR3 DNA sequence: TGTGCCAGCAGGCCCCCGGGGAAGAACACTGAAGCTTTCTTT.

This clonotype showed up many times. The CDR3: CASSSENTGELFF. The DNA for the CDR3 is TGTGCCAGCAGCTCGGAGAACACCGGGGAGCTGTTTTTT. The chain has TRBV11-3 and TRBJ2-2; D is uncertain. Trimming took off 4 bases at V and 1 base at J, with 4 bases between the two ends. Germline V CDR1 and CDR2: SGHNT, YENEEA. The CDR3 has 13 residues.

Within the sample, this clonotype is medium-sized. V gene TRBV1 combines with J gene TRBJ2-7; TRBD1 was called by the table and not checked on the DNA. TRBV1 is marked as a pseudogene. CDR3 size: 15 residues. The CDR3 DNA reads TGCACCAGCAGCCGGACAAGGAAGATGGAATACGAGCAGTACTTC. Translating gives CTSSRTRKMEYEQYF.

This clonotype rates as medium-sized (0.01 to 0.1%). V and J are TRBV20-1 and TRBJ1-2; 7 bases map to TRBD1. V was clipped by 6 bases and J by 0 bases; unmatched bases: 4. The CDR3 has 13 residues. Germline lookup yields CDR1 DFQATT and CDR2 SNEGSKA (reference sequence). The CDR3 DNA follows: TGCAGTGCCCCGGGACAGCCTAACTATGGCTACACCTTC. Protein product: CSAPGQPNYGYTF.

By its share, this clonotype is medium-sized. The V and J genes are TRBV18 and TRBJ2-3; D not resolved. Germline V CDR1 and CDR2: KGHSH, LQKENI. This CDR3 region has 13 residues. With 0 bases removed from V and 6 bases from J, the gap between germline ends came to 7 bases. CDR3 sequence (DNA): TGTGCCAGCTCACCACCCGGTCCGGATACGCAGTATTTT. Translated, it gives CASSPPGPDTQYF.